This TCR beta chain was sequenced in a study of T cell responses to AZD1222 COVID-19 vaccine (TCRdb year 2021). For context, the study as a whole: AZD1222 recipients given second doses at about 4 weeks or at about 12 weeks were pooled, since spike-specific TCR depth and breadth were not found to differ between the two schedules. TCR sequencing was performed for more than 230 trial participants, of whom some 200 were given two doses of AZD1222 and approximately 25 were given two doses of MenACWY control vaccine. Enrollment into the trials was organized by age into subgroups of 18-55, 56-69 and 70-plus years, and those subgroups contained approximately 160, 26 and 62 TCR-sequenced participants, respectively. Broad study findings and their caveats: Participants were mostly white British and included more females than males, and it was suggested by the authors that clonal diversity may have been underestimated. A significant rise in spike-specific TCR breadth and depth was observed after two AZD1222 doses relative to day 0 and relative to MenACWY recipients. In the small 56-69-year group, the increase in depth fell short of significance, most likely because of low power. The vaccine-associated CD4 TCRs covered the entire spike protein, and the dominant responses fell in regions 160-218 and 743-854. Because no day 14 peak-response samples were available, repertoires were characterized only after the peak T cell response. Only five to seven AZD1222 recipients were SARS-CoV-2 seropositive at baseline, limiting conclusions about previously exposed vaccinees. Reportedly, close to half of the unique spike-specific TCRs recognized epitopes lying outside the regions that are mutated in the B.1.351 and B.1.1.7 variants.

Taken with the paper, the label for time point translates to: baseline before first vaccination. The vaccinee samples were drawn from two UK trials, COV001 and COV002, one of which was a single-blind randomized controlled phase 2/3 trial testing AZD1222 (ChAdOx1 nCoV-19) in healthy adults. For TCRbeta chain sequencing, PBMC samples were collected from trial participants at day 0 and at day 28 after the second dose. The CDR3 covers 13 residues, taking in both the cysteine and the phenylalanine. Just CDR3 DNA is preserved here, 39 bases in frame from base 1. Reading the germline V gene gives CDR1 MNHEY and CDR2 SVGAGI. V loses 6 bases of germline sequence and J loses 5 bases, and the interval between the two ends is 11 bases. The CDR3 regions of human TCRbeta chains were subjected to immunosequencing. The authors processed their data as follows. Repertoire TCRs were checked for matches against a reference library of SARS-CoV-2-specific TCRs that had been generated using the MIRA antigen-specificity platform. Breadth meant the fraction of unique TCRs that were SARS-CoV-2-associated, whereas depth meant the fraction of total T cells that were SARS-CoV-2-associated. Each spike-specific TCR was assigned to its reactive spike region and to a CD4 or CD8 class using the MIRA data. Log10-transformed breadth and depth values were compared by one-way ANOVA with Sidak's multiple comparisons tests. The table was pulled from immuneACCESS by TCRdb, which kept in-frame rearrangements only. Such tables lose some clones; where checked, under half of the loss comes from unresolved V genes, and the rest has no known cause. Clonal size and the V and J genes are those of that table, whereas D and trimming came from the DNA. In this sample the table shows around 150,000 clones, just over 90% of which occur a single time. The top ten clones comprise 3.4% of the sample.

Turning to this clone: Its binding antigen is unknown. No quality values exist for individual bases; no much larger clone is one base distant.

The sequencing used peripheral blood, collected on day 0 of AZD1222 vaccination. This receptor was identified in an adult in good health. Rearrangement joined TRBV6-5 to TRBJ2-1; no D gene call is confident. The bases read TGTGCCAGCAGATGGGGATTGAACAATGAGCAGTTCTTC. It is translated as CASRWGLNNEQFF.